This section outlines one TCR beta chain sequence together with its context. Its antigen is as yet unknown. This sample was taken from a study of PD-1 blockade in classical Hodgkin lymphoma. Method: immunoSEQ multiplex PCR; TCRdb's copy keeps in-frame clones and lacks some. This table has about 16,000 clones, about 83% appearing once. General study results and limits: Nothing has yet pinned down what causes the repertoire differences, possibly disease activity or prior therapy. CD4+ TCR diversity, unlike CD8+, climbed significantly by C4D1.

Unmatched junction bases numbered 6, after V lost 0 bases and J lost 5 bases. The V gene's germline CDR1 is SEHNR and CDR2 FQNEAQ (reference sequence). The CDR3 spans 16 residues. The time point here: cycle 4 day 1 (C4D1), after five to seven weeks of nivolumab. No patient escaped relapse after autologous stem cell transplantation, and brentuximab vedotin exposure varied. The V gene is TRBV7-9, the J gene TRBJ2-7; 11 positions agree with TRBD2. This sample comprised peripheral blood mononuclear cells (PBMCs), obtained before the fourth cycle of nivolumab. The receptor comes from a human donor with classical Hodgkin lymphoma. CDR3 in DNA: TGTGCCAGCAGCTTAGCGGGGGCGGGACTAGCGGACGAGCAGTACTTC. This sequence encodes CASSLAGAGLADEQYF.